This T cell receptor (beta chain) was sequenced in a study of technical replicates of blood from several donors (dated by TCRdb to 2016 to 2017). As concerns this clone: Its antigen is still unknown. Within one base of it there is no much larger clone, and no base qualities were kept.

The method behind the library was the immunoSEQ multiplex PCR assay. The table comes from immuneACCESS by way of TCRdb, which keeps in-frame sequences with V and J called. Part of the clones is missing from these tables; in studies checked, under half for an unresolved V gene and the rest for unknown reasons. For this sample the table gives 75,000 to 85,000 clones, of which almost 96% were detected only once. Roughly 0.4% of the sample rests with the top ten. Source material: T cells isolated from PBMCs. The clonotype was recovered from a human donor in good health.

The sequenced DNA: TGTGCCAGCAGTGAATACCCCCTAGCGGCTTTCTTT. Its protein is CASSEYPLAAFF. The chain joins TRBV6-1 to TRBJ1-1; the D gene cannot be named for sure. Trimming takes 2 bases from V and 11 bases from J, and the germline ends sit 12 bases apart. Taken from cysteine to phenylalanine, the CDR3 has 12 residues. The kept DNA is CDR3 alone, 36 bases in frame from the first base. The germline V gene yields MNHNS for CDR1 and SASEGT for CDR2.